The T cell receptor beta chain described here comes from a study of OX40 agonist ivuxolimab in advanced cancers. Trimming cost V 11 bases and J 3 bases, with 15 bases left between them. This CDR3 comprises 13 residues. Per germline, CDR1 MNHNS and CDR2 SASEGT. Sequenced by immunoSEQ multiplex PCR; TCRdb stores in-frame clones only, minus some. The table lists tens of thousands of clones, 85% to 90% of them singletons, with 6% to 7.5% in the top ten. Sequenced material: CD4+ or CD8+ T cells sorted from blood, taken in a trial of the OX40 agonist ivuxolimab. The chain joins TRBV6-1 to TRBJ2-3; D is perhaps TRBD2 (5 bases). This receptor was obtained from an adult with an advanced solid tumor such as melanoma, head and neck, liver or kidney cancer. This CDR3 reads CACSRGATDTQYF. CDR3 DNA: TGTGCCTGCTCCCGGGGAGCGACAGATACGCAGTATTTT.